This entry describes one T cell receptor beta chain. Antigen unknown. Profiling relied on immunoSEQ multiplex PCR, and the TCRdb table lists in-frame clones only, not all of them. The table has under 150,000 clones, roughly 89% seen once; the top ten hold less than 5.5%. With 2 bases removed from V and 7 bases from J, the gap between germline ends came to 12 bases. Germline CDR1 is LNHDA and CDR2 is SQIVND (reference sequence). The CDR3 sequence is 13 residues long. The data originate from a study of T cell responses to AZD1222 COVID-19 vaccine. Study-wide findings and caveats: Clonal diversity may have been underestimated in mostly white British donors.

The rearrangement joins TRBV19 to TRBJ2-7; no definite D call. This clonotype was obtained from an adult in good health. The sample here was peripheral blood, taken on day 0 of AZD1222 vaccination. The CDR3 loop is CASSISGVNEQYF. In DNA form, the CDR3 reads TGTGCCAGTAGTATATCCGGAGTGAATGAGCAGTACTTC.